Presented here are 18 T cell receptor beta chains from one specimen sequenced in a study of T-cell reconstitution after alpha-beta-depleted transplantation in children. Unique molecular identifiers featured in how the TCRbeta library was prepared. TCRdb used MiXCR to reprocess the PCR reads, holding one entry per CDR3 protein. This sample has 490,000 or so distinct CDR3 sequences, with under 15% found just once. This specimen was PBMCs from the stem cell graft donor, taken from the stem cell graft. These TCRs come from a human donor who donated a stem cell graft to a child with combined immunodeficiency.

V and J are TRBV11-1 and TRBJ2-1; 11 bases are shared with TRBD2. The CDR3 runs to 17 residues. After removal of 2 bases from V and 2 bases from J, the junction contained 5 bases not matched to a gene. The germline V gene encodes CDR1 SGHAT and CDR2 FQDESV (reference sequence). The CDR3: CASSLPLAGGTYNEQFF. The CDR3 DNA follows: TGTGCCAGCAGCTTACCCTTAGCGGGAGGGACCTACAATGAGCAGTTCTTC.

This clonotype has only a few counts. The chain recombines TRBV5-1 with TRBJ1-1, with TRBD1 matching 9 bases. Germline CDR1 reads SGHRS; CDR2 reads YFSETQ. The V segment lost 0 bases and the J segment 0 bases; nucleotides outside the gene matches: 9. The CDR3 is made up of 18 amino acids. CDR3: CASSLDWGDRDMNTEAFF. In DNA form, the CDR3 reads TGCGCCAGCAGCTTGGATTGGGGGGACAGGGACATGAACACTGAAGCTTTCTTT.

The gene calls are TRBV9 and TRBJ2-2; 10 nucleotides align to TRBD1. Germline V gene sequence: CDR1 SGDLS, CDR2 YYNGEE. CDR3 size: 15 residues. The junction had 2 bases not matched to a gene; V was cut back by 3 bases and J by 3 bases. This CDR3 is CASSGQGADTGELFF. In nucleotides, the CDR3 is TGTGCCAGCAGCGGACAGGGGGCCGACACCGGGGAGCTGTTTTTT. The full variable domain, completed using reference TRBV9 and TRBJ2-2, is DSGVTQTPKHLITATGQRVTLRCSPRSGDLSVYWYQQSLDQGLQFLIQYYNGEERAKGNILERFSAQQFPDLHSELNLSSLELGDSALYFCASSGQGADTGELFFGEGSRLTVL.

This clonotype was seen at least ten times. The genes are TRBV5-1 and TRBJ2-1; D unresolved. CDR1 and CDR2 (germline): SGHRS, YFSETQ. The V end was cut by 1 base, the J end by 0 bases, with 8 bases between. The CDR3 consists of 15 residues. The CDR3 spells CASSLYGISYNEQFF. CDR3 DNA: TGCGCCAGCAGCTTGTACGGAATCTCCTACAATGAGCAGTTCTTC.

The CDR3 is CASSHWTGADQPQHF. The CDR3 DNA reads as TGCGCCAGCAGCCACTGGACAGGGGCGGATCAGCCCCAGCATTTT. The gene calls are TRBV4-1 and TRBJ1-5; 9 nucleotides align to TRBD1. Germline V CDR1 and CDR2: MGHRA, YSYEKL. V lost 3 bases to trimming and J lost 5 bases; unmatched junction nucleotides: 5. The CDR3 contains 15 residues.

This chain uses TRBV4-3 with TRBJ2-2; 14 nucleotides match TRBD2. After removal of 3 bases from V and 8 bases from J, the junction contained 11 bases not matched to a gene. The CDR3 loop spans 18 amino acids. CDR1 and CDR2 from the germline V gene are LGHNA and YSLEER. The CDR3 loop reads CASSHTVTSGRAGGELFF. For the CDR3, the DNA is TGCGCCAGCAGCCACACCGTGACTAGCGGGAGGGCCGGAGGGGAGCTGTTTTTT.

This clonotype showed up just a few times. The chain joins TRBV19 to TRBJ2-1; D tentatively fits TRBD1 or TRBD2 (5 bases each). Trimming removed 6 bases from V and 2 bases from J, with 14 bases in between. Germline V gives CDR1 LNHDA, CDR2 SQIVND (reference sequence). The CDR3 is 15 residues long. For the CDR3, the DNA is TGTGCCAGTAGCCGTGAGAGGGGCCCCTACAATGAGCAGTTCTTC. Protein: CASSRERGPYNEQFF. Looking up the rest from reference TRBV19 and TRBJ2-1 gives the full variable domain: DGGITQSPKYLFRKEGQNVTLSCEQNLNHDAMYWYRQDPGQGLRLIYYSQIVNDFQKGDIAEGYSVSREKKESFPLTVTSAQKNPTAFYLCASSRERGPYNEQFFGPGTRLTVL.

The chain links TRBV6-5 to TRBJ1-5; D is unclear. The CDR3 covers 14 residues. The germline V and J ends were trimmed by 2 bases and 6 bases, with 11 bases remaining between them. The V gene's germline CDR1 is MNHEY and CDR2 SVGAGI. The CDR3 sequence: CASSYAQWIQPQHF. The CDR3 DNA reads as TGTGCCAGCAGTTACGCCCAGTGGATTCAGCCCCAGCATTTT.

This clonotype appeared many times. The gene calls are TRBV29-1 and TRBJ2-2; D is ambiguous. The CDR3 runs 10 residues. Germline V gene data show CDR1 as SQVTM and CDR2 as ANQGSEA. V lost 0 bases and J 11 bases, leaving 4 bases between the germline ends. The CDR3 DNA sequence: TGCAGCGTTGAAGAGGGAGAGCTGTTTTTT. Protein sequence: CSVEEGELFF.

The rearrangement links TRBV7-9 to TRBJ2-5, with D perhaps matching TRBD1 (5 bases). The CDR3 consists of 16 residues. V was pared by 4 bases and J by 5 bases, with 20 bases between. CDR1 SEHNR and CDR2 FQNEAQ come from the germline V gene (reference sequence). The CDR3 loop reads CASSSYTPTVGETQYF. The CDR3 DNA is TGTGCCAGCAGCTCATACACTCCGACAGTTGGGGAGACCCAGTACTTC.

The chain couples TRBV6-5 to TRBJ2-5; possible D gene TRBD2, 5 bases. Trimming took off 0 bases at V and 0 bases at J, with 11 bases between the two ends. This CDR3 is built from 16 residues. CDR1 and CDR2 (germline): MNHEY, SVGAGI. The CDR3 region is CASSYSGEGYQETQYF. CDR3 DNA sequence: TGTGCCAGCAGTTACTCGGGAGAGGGATACCAAGAGACCCAGTACTTC.

This clonotype showed up many times. The J gene is TRBJ2-2, the V gene TRBV7-2; no definite D call. CDR1 SGHTA and CDR2 FQGNSA come from the germline V gene. The CDR3 sequence is 15 residues long. V lost 1 base to trimming and J lost 3 bases, with 9 bases between them. CDR3 in DNA: TGTGCCAGCAGCTTAGGGGGAAGTTACACCGGGGAGCTGTTTTTT. This sequence encodes CASSLGGSYTGELFF.

V is TRBV5-1 and J is TRBJ2-5, with D tentatively TRBD2 (6 bases). The length of the CDR3 is 17 residues. Germline V lookup: CDR1 SGHRS, CDR2 YFSETQ. Trimming removed 2 bases from V and 5 bases from J, with 22 bases in between. The CDR3 protein is CASSFRLRWGEVETQYF. CDR3 nucleotides: TGCGCCAGCAGCTTTCGGCTTCGCTGGGGGGAAGTGGAGACCCAGTACTTC.

J is TRBJ2-7 and V is TRBV15; 8 positions agree with TRBD1. J lost 2 bases, V lost 8 bases, and 5 bases had no gene match. The CDR3 loop spans 13 amino acids. CDR1 is LNHNV and CDR2 is YYDKDF in the germline V gene (reference sequence). The CDR3 DNA reads TGTGCCACCGGGACAGGTTACCCCTACGAGCAGTACTTC. It yields the protein CATGTGYPYEQYF.

This clonotype has more than one count but fewer than ten. The chain joins TRBV4-2 to TRBJ2-1; 13 bases line up with TRBD2. Germline CDR1 reads LGHNA; CDR2 reads YNFKEQ. The CDR3 is 16 residues long. The V gene end was trimmed by 4 bases and the J gene end by 8 bases; junction bases not matched to a gene: 8. The CDR3 region has the DNA TGTGCCAGCAGCCCCGAGGGGACTAGCGGGGTCTATGAGCAGTTCTTC. Encoded protein: CASSPEGTSGVYEQFF.

This clonotype was counted between two and nine times. CDR3 nucleotide sequence: TGTGCCAGTGCTCGGGCGGCAGATGTCACCGGGGAGCTGTTTTTT. It translates to CASARAADVTGELFF. The rearrangement links TRBV6-2 or TRBV6-3 to TRBJ2-2; no firm D call. Between the trimmed V and J ends, which lost 9 bases and 4 bases, there was a span of 18 bases. The V gene's germline CDR1 is MNHEY and CDR2 SVGEGT. This CDR3 is 15 amino acids long.

This clonotype occurred a few times. V usage is TRBV6-2 or TRBV6-3 and J usage is TRBJ2-1; TRBD1 matches at 8 bases. The CDR3 totals 12 residues. The ends lost 8 bases at V and 7 bases at J; junction bases unmatched: 4. Germline V gene lookup returns CDR1 MNHEY and CDR2 SVGEGT. CDR3 protein: CASGQGINEQFF. The CDR3 DNA reads as TGTGCCAGCGGACAGGGAATTAATGAGCAGTTCTTC.

The gene calls are TRBV3-1 and TRBJ2-2, with D possibly matching TRBD1 (6 bases). Trimming pared 6 bases from V and 5 bases from J, leaving 10 bases between. The CDR3 is 13 residues long. Germline-derived CDR1 and CDR2 are LGHDT and YNNKEL (reference sequence). This CDR3 is CASSQQGTGELFF. The CDR3 bases are TGTGCCAGCAGTCAACAGGGTACCGGGGAGCTGTTTTTT.